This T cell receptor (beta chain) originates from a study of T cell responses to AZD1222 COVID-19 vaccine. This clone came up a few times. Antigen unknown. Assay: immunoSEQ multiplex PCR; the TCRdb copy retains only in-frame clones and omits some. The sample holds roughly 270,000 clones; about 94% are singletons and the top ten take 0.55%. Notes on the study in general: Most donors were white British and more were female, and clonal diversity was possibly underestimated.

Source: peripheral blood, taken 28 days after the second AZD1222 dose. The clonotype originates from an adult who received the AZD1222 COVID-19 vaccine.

The CDR3 nucleotides read TGTGCCAGCTCTCCTAGGACAGGAGCGCCGCTTGATGGCTACACCTTC. Translated, it gives CASSPRTGAPLDGYTF. V gene TRBV18 combines with J gene TRBJ1-2, with 7 positions matching TRBD1. CDR3 size: 16 residues. Germline-derived CDR1 and CDR2 are KGHSH and LQKENI. Germline trimming cut 6 bases from V and 6 bases from J; bases unmatched to any gene: 16. Based on the CDR3 plus reference TRBV18 and TRBJ1-2, the full variable domain is NAGVMQNPRHLVRRRGQEARLRCSPMKGHSHVYWYRQLPEEGLKFMVYLQKENIIDESGMPKERFSAEFPKEGPSILRIQQVVRGDSAAYFCASSPRTGAPLDGYTFGSGTRLTVV.